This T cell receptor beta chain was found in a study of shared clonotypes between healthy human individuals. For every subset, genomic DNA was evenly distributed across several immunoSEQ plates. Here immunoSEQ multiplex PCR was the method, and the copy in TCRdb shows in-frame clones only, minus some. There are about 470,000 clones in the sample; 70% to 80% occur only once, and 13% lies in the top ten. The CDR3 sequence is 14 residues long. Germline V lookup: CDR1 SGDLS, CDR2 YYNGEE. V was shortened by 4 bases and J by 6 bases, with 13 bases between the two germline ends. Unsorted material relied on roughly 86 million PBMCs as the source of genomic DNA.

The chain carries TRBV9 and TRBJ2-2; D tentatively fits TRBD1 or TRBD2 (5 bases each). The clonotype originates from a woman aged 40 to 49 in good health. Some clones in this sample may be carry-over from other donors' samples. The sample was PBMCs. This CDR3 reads CASSPLRGAGELFF. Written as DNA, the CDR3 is TGTGCCAGCAGCCCCTTAAGGGGAGCCGGGGAGCTGTTTTTT.